The present T cell receptor beta chain was sequenced within a study of CD4 and CD8 cells across lung adenocarcinoma regions. MiXCR, run by TCRdb on the PCR reads, gives a single entry per CDR3 protein. In the table there are 6,600 or so distinct CDR3 sequences, 51% of which are singletons. Donors had localized lung adenocarcinoma, a non-small cell lung cancer. This clonotype is labeled as large. The ends lost 8 bases at V and 0 bases at J; junction bases unmatched: 4. This CDR3 contains 16 residues. CDR1 is MNHEY and CDR2 is SVGAGI in the germline V gene. Sequencing was done on a sample of CD4+ T cells from the center of a lung tumor. The sequence was collected from a female donor with lung adenocarcinoma. The CD4 and CD8 labels of this study may be unreliable. V is TRBV6-5 and J is TRBJ2-6, with TRBD1 matching 10 bases. The CDR3 bases are TGTGCCAGCGGGACAGGGGAATTCTCTGGGGCCAACGTCCTGACTTTC. Translated: CASGTGEFSGANVLTF.